These 18 T cell receptor beta chains came from one sample sequenced in a study of T cells in tuberculosis. Profiled with immunoSEQ multiplex PCR; TCRdb holds only in-frame clones, not every one. The sample has about 88,000 clones; approximately 91% are singletons. After thawing and overnight rest, PBMC were stained with GMM-loaded CD1B tetramer, viability dye and anti-CD3 for sorting. CD1B tetramers were loaded with Rhodococcus equi-derived C32 glucose monomycolate. The specimen sequenced was CD1b-GMM tetramer-negative cells sorted from PBMCs. Receptors originate from an adult woman with latent tuberculosis.

The chain is built from TRBV10-3 and TRBJ1-2, with D possibly being TRBD1 (6 bases). The CDR3 is made up of 15 amino acids. V gave up 2 bases and J gave up 2 bases, with 12 bases separating them. CDR1 is ENHRY and CDR2 is SYGVKD in the germline V gene. The CDR3 DNA is TGTGCCATCAGTGAGGGTTTAGGGGGAAACTATGGCTACACCTTC. Translation gives CAISEGLGGNYGYTF.

This clone showed up just once. The chain uses TRBV5-5 and TRBJ2-2; TRBD1 matches 7 bases. Losses at the gene ends were 0 bases for V and 6 bases for J; bases not matched to a gene: 11. Germline V gene lookup returns CDR1 SGHKS and CDR2 YYEKEE (reference sequence). The CDR3 loop spans 17 amino acids. The DNA of the CDR3 is TGTGCCAGCAGCTTGGGAGGGGGCGGGTCGTTCGCCGGGGAGCTGTTTTTT. Amino acids: CASSLGGGGSFAGELFF.

V gene TRBV11-2 combines with J gene TRBJ1-3, with D perhaps matching TRBD1 (6 bases). Germline V gives CDR1 SGHAT, CDR2 FQNNGV. V lost 5 bases and J 0 bases, leaving 14 bases between the germline ends. The CDR3 spans 16 residues. In DNA form, the CDR3 reads TGTGCCAGCAGCCTATACGGGGACAACTCTGGAAACACCATATATTTT. Its protein product is CASSLYGDNSGNTIYF.

The rearrangement links TRBV6-1 to TRBJ1-3, with D possibly matching TRBD1 (6 bases). CDR3 length equals 13 residues. In germline, CDR1 is MNHNS, CDR2 SASEGT. Trimming took off 8 bases at V and 1 base at J, with 9 bases between the two ends. The CDR3 nucleotides read TGTGCCAGCCAACAGGGTTCTGGAAACACCATATATTTT. This translates into CASQQGSGNTIYF.

The chain recombines TRBV10-3 with TRBJ2-5; 11 bases agree with TRBD2. Per germline, CDR1 ENHRY and CDR2 SYGVKD. Trimming removed 4 bases from V and 0 bases from J; junction bases left unmatched: 1. The CDR3 consists of 15 residues. The CDR3: CAISVSGGDQETQYF. CDR3 nucleotides: TGTGCCATCAGTGTTAGCGGGGGGGACCAAGAGACCCAGTACTTC.

The chain joins TRBV9 to TRBJ1-2, with 7 bases fitting TRBD1. CDR3 length: 14 residues. V gave up 6 bases and J gave up 6 bases; unmatched junction bases: 11. CDR1 SGDLS and CDR2 YYNGEE come from the germline V gene. CDR3 region: CASTAAQGVNGYTF. The CDR3 DNA follows: TGTGCCAGCACCGCCGCCCAGGGGGTAAATGGCTACACCTTC.

V is TRBV13 and J is TRBJ1-2; 9 positions agree with TRBD1. This CDR3 has 15 amino acids. The germline CDR1 and CDR2 sequences are PRHDT and FYEKMQ (reference sequence). V was clipped by 5 bases and J by 8 bases; unmatched bases: 12. Written as DNA, the CDR3 is TGTGCCAGCAGCCCCTCCGGGACAGGGTCTAGGGGCTACACCTTC. This sequence encodes CASSPSGTGSRGYTF.

The rearrangement links TRBV7-9 to TRBJ2-5, with 7 bases matching TRBD2. The V gene end was trimmed by 5 bases and the J gene end by 5 bases; junction bases not matched to a gene: 5. Germline values: CDR1 SEHNR, CDR2 FQNEAQ (reference sequence). This CDR3 is 13 amino acids long. The DNA of the CDR3 is TGTGCCAGCAGCCTCGGCGGGGGTGAGACCCAGTACTTC. Protein sequence: CASSLGGGETQYF.

The CDR3 nucleotides are TGTGCCAGCAGCCAAGAGACGGGGGGGTCTGGGGCCAACGTCCTGACTTTC. As protein: CASSQETGGSGANVLTF. V usage is TRBV4-2 and J usage is TRBJ2-6; 8 bases are a match to TRBD2. The V gene end was trimmed by 0 bases and the J gene end by 1 base; junction bases not matched to a gene: 2. The CDR3 is made up of 17 amino acids. CDR1 is LGHNA, CDR2 YNFKEQ, per germline.

The rearrangement links TRBV6-5 to TRBJ1-1; unclear D gene. Between the trimmed V and J ends, which lost 4 bases and 1 base, there was a span of 10 bases. Germline CDR1 MNHEY, CDR2 SVGAGI. CDR3 size: 14 residues. CDR3 residues: CASSLEPTNTEAFF. The CDR3 bases are TGTGCCAGCAGTTTAGAGCCTACGAACACTGAAGCTTTCTTT.

The rearrangement links TRBV18 to TRBJ1-2; 9 bases are a match to TRBD1. CDR3 size: 14 residues. From germline, CDR1 is KGHSH and CDR2 LQKENI. V dropped 8 bases and J dropped 7; count of bases not matched to a gene: 11. The CDR3 reads CASRMTGGTGGYTF. The CDR3 bases are TGTGCCAGCCGGATGACAGGGGGAACGGGTGGCTACACCTTC.

This chain links TRBV29-1 with TRBJ1-4, with D uncertain. The germline V gene encodes CDR1 SQVTM and CDR2 ANQGSEA. With 5 bases removed from V and 0 bases from J, the gap between germline ends came to 10 bases. The CDR3 is 14 residues long. CDR3 region: CSVLDDATNEKLFF. The CDR3 DNA reads as TGCAGCGTTCTAGACGATGCAACTAATGAAAAACTGTTTTTT.

The gene calls are TRBV5-1 and TRBJ1-1, with 8 bases lining up with TRBD1. Germline CDR1 SGHRS, CDR2 YFSETQ. The CDR3 sequence is 15 residues long. The trim removed 2 bases at V and 3 bases at J, leaving 6 bases unmatched. The CDR3 nucleotides read TGCGCCAGCAGCTTAACCCAGGGGGCTGACACTGAAGCTTTCTTT. This sequence encodes CASSLTQGADTEAFF.

V gene TRBV11-2 combines with J gene TRBJ1-6; D unclear. The CDR3 sequence is 18 residues long. Germline CDR1 reads SGHAT; CDR2 reads FQNNGV. Trimming took 1 base from V and 0 from J, leaving 13 bases between them. Here the CDR3 reads CASSLAMDRSSYNSPLHF. CDR3 DNA: TGTGCCAGCAGCTTAGCCATGGATAGGAGCTCCTATAATTCACCCCTCCACTTT.

The V call is TRBV11-2, the J call TRBJ2-2; 10 bases line up with TRBD1. The CDR3 contains 16 residues. Germline CDR1 and CDR2: SGHAT and FQNNGV. Trimming cost V 1 base and J 5 bases; bases outside gene matches: 4. The CDR3 sequence: CASSLAGTGVTGELFF. The CDR3, as DNA: TGTGCCAGCAGCTTAGCGGGGACAGGGGTGACCGGGGAGCTGTTTTTT.

The rearrangement joins TRBV29-1 to TRBJ2-2; D is perhaps TRBD1 (6 bases). The V end lost 7 bases, the J end lost 8 bases, and 17 bases lay between the germline ends. The CDR3 runs to 13 residues. The germline gives CDR1 SQVTM, CDR2 ANQGSEA. The CDR3 nucleotides read TGCAGCGCCACCCGGGACAAGAGGGGGGAGCTGTTTTTT. Amino acids: CSATRDKRGELFF.

This sequence joins TRBV7-9 and TRBJ2-3, with D perhaps TRBD1 (5 bases). The V gene's germline CDR1 is SEHNR and CDR2 FQNEAQ (reference sequence). The CDR3 sequence is 14 residues long. V was pared by 1 base and J by 2 bases, with 7 bases between. CDR3 region: CASSLDRNTDTQYF. The CDR3 DNA sequence: TGTGCCAGCAGCTTAGACAGGAACACAGATACGCAGTATTTT.

The J gene is TRBJ1-1, the V gene TRBV10-3; D not resolved. This CDR3 spans 12 amino acids. CDR1 is ENHRY and CDR2 is SYGVKD in the germline V gene. V dropped 2 bases and J dropped 7 bases, with 8 bases sitting between them. The CDR3 nucleotides read TGTGCCATCAGTGAGCTTTCAGTTGAAGCTTTCTTT. It yields the protein CAISELSVEAFF.